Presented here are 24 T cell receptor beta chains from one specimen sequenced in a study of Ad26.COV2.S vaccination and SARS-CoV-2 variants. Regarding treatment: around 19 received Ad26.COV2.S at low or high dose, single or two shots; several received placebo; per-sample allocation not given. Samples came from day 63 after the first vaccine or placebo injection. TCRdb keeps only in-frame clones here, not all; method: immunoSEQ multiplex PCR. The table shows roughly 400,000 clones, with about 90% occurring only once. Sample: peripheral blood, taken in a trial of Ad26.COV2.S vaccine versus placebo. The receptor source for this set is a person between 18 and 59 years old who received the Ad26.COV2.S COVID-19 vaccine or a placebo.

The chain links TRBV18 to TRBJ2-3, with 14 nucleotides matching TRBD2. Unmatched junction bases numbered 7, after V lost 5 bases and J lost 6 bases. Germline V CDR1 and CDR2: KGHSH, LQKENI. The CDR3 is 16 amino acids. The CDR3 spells CASSSRGLAGADTQYF. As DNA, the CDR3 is TGTGCCAGCTCATCACGGGGACTAGCGGGGGCCGATACGCAGTATTTT.

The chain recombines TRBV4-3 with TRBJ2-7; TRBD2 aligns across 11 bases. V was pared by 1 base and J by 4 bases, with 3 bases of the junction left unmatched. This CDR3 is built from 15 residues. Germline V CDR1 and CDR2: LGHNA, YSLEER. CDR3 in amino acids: CASSQGRTSGYEQYF. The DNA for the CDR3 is TGCGCCAGCAGCCAAGGCAGGACTAGCGGGTACGAGCAGTACTTC.

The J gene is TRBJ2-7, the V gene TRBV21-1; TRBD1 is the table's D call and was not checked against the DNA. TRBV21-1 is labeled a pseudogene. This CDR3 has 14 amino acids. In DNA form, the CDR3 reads TGTGCCAGCAGCATGCCGGGACAGGACTACGAGCAGTACTTC. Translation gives CASSMPGQDYEQYF.

The CDR3 region is CASGHRGQVQETQYF. In DNA form, the CDR3 reads TGTGCCAGCGGCCACAGGGGGCAGGTCCAAGAGACCCAGTACTTC. The chain is built from TRBV7-9 and TRBJ2-5; 9 bases are a match to TRBD1. The CDR3 loop spans 15 amino acids. The trim removed 8 bases at V and 1 base at J, leaving 8 bases unmatched. Germline lookup yields CDR1 SEHNR and CDR2 FQNEAQ (reference sequence).

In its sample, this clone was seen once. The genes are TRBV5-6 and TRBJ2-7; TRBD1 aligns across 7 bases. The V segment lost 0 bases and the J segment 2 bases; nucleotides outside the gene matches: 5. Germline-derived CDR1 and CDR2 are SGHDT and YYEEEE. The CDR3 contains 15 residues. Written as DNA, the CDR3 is TGTGCCAGCAGCTTGGTGGACAGGACCACCTACGAGCAGTACTTC. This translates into CASSLVDRTTYEQYF.

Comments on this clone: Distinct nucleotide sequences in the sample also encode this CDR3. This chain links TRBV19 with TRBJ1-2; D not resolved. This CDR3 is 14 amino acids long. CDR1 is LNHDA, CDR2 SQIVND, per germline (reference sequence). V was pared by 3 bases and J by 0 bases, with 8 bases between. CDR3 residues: CASSIAGANYGYTF. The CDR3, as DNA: TGTGCCAGTAGTATCGCAGGAGCTAACTATGGCTACACCTTC.

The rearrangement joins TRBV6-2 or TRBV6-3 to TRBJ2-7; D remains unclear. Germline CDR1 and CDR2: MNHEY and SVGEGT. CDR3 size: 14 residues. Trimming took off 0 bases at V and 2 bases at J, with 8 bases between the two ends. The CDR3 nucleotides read TGTGCCAGCAGTTACTCACCAGTTACCTACGAGCAGTACTTC. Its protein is CASSYSPVTYEQYF.

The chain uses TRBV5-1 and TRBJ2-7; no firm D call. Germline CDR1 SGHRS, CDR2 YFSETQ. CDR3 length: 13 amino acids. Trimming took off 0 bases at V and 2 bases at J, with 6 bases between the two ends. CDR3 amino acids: CASSLDQPYEQYF. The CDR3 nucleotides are TGCGCCAGCAGCTTGGATCAGCCCTACGAGCAGTACTTC.

CDR3 DNA sequence: TGTGCCAGTAGTATAGTTGGGACAGGACCCTACGAGCAGTACTTC. As protein: CASSIVGTGPYEQYF. The chain employs TRBV19 and TRBJ2-7; 8 bases are shared with TRBD1. From germline, CDR1 is LNHDA and CDR2 SQIVND (reference sequence). V dropped 1 base and J dropped 2; count of bases not matched to a gene: 4. The CDR3 sequence is 15 residues long. Complete variable domain (other parts from reference TRBV19 and TRBJ2-7): DGGITQSPKYLFRKEGQNVTLSCEQNLNHDAMYWYRQDPGQGLRLIYYSQIVNDFQKGDIAEGYSVSREKKESFPLTVTSAQKNPTAFYLCASSIVGTGPYEQYFGPGTRLTVT.

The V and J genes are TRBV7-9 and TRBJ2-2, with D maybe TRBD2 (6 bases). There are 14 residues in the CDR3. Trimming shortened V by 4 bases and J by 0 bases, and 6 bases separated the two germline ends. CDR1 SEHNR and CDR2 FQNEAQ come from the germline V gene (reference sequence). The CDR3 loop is CASSSGANTGELFF. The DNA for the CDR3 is TGTGCCAGCAGCTCGGGGGCGAACACCGGGGAGCTGTTTTTT.

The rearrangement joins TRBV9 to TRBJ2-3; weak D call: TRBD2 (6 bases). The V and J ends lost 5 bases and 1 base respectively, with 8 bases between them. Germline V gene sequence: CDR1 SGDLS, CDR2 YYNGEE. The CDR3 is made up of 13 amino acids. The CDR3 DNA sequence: TGTGCCAGCAGTACGGGGGGCACAGATACGCAGTATTTT. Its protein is CASSTGGTDTQYF.

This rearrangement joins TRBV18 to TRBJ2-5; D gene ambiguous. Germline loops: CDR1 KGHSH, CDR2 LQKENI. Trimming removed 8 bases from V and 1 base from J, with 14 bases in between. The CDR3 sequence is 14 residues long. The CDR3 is CASAPTALQETQYF. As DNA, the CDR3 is TGTGCCAGCGCCCCGACGGCACTCCAAGAGACCCAGTACTTC. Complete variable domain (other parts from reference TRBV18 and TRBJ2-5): NAGVMQNPRHLVRRRGQEARLRCSPMKGHSHVYWYRQLPEEGLKFMVYLQKENIIDESGMPKERFSAEFPKEGPSILRIQQVVRGDSAAYFCASAPTALQETQYFGPGTRLLVL.

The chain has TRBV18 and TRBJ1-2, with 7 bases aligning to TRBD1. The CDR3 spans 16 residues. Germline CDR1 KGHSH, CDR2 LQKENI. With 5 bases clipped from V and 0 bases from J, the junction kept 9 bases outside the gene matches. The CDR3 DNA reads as TGTGCCAGCTCAATCGGGACAGCCCCAACTAACTATGGCTACACCTTC. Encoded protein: CASSIGTAPTNYGYTF.

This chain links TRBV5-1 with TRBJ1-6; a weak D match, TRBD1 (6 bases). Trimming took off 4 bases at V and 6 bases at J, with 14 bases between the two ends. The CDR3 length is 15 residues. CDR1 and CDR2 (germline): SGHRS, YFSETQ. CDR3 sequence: CASSKEQGGNSPLHF. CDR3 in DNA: TGCGCCAGCAGCAAAGAACAGGGTGGTAATTCACCCCTCCACTTT.

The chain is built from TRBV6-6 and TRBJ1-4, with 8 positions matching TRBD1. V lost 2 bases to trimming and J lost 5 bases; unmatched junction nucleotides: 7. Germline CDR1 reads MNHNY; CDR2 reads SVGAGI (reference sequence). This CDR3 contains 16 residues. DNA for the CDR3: TGTGCCAGCAGTTACCGAAGACAGGGGCAAAATGAAAAACTGTTTTTT. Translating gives CASSYRRQGQNEKLFF.

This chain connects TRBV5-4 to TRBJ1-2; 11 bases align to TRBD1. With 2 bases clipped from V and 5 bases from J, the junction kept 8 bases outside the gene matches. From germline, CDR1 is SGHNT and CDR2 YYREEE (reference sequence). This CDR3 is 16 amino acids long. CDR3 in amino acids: CASSLKGQGAPYGYTF. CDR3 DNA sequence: TGTGCCAGCAGCTTAAAAGGACAGGGGGCGCCTTATGGCTACACCTTC. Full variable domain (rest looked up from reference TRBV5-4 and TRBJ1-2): ETGVTQSPTHLIKTRGQQVTLRCSSQSGHNTVSWYQQALGQGPQFIFQYYREEENGRGNFPPRFSGLQFPNYSSELNVNALELDDSALYLCASSLKGQGAPYGYTFGSGTRLTVV.

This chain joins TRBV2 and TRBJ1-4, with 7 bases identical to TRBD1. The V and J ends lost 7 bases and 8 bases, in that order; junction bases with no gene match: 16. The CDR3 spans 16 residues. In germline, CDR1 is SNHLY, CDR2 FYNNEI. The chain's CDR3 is CASMAGSRDSKEKLFF. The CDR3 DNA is TGTGCCAGCATGGCGGGAAGCCGGGACAGCAAGGAAAAACTGTTTTTT.

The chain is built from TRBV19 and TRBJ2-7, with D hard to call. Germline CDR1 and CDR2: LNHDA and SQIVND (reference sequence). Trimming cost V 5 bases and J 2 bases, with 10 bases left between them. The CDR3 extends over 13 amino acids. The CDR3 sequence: CASSYDGPYEQYF. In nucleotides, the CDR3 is TGTGCCAGTAGTTATGATGGACCCTACGAGCAGTACTTC.

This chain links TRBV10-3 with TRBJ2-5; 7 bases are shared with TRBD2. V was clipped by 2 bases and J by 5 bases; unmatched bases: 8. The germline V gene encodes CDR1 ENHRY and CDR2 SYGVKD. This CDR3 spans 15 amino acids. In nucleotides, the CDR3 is TGTGCCATCAGTGAGATAGCGGGCGCCGGGGAGACCCAGTACTTC. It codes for CAISEIAGAGETQYF.

CDR3 bases: TGCGCCAGCAGCTGGGGGACAGGGGGCACCCATAGCACAGATACGCAGTATTTT. It translates to CASSWGTGGTHSTDTQYF. The chain is built from TRBV5-1 and TRBJ2-3; 12 bases agree with TRBD1. V lost 3 bases and J lost 0; bases outside the gene matches: 8. CDR1 and CDR2 (germline): SGHRS, YFSETQ. This CDR3 contains 18 residues. Full variable domain (remainder filled in from reference TRBV5-1 and TRBJ2-3): KAGVTQTPRYLIKTRGQQVTLSCSPISGHRSVSWYQQTPGQGLQFLFEYFSETQRNKGNFPGRFSGRQFSNSRSEMNVSTLELGDSALYLCASSWGTGGTHSTDTQYFGPGTRLTVL.

CDR3 residues: CASSPPKGRWQANEKLFF. The DNA for the CDR3 is TGTGCCAGCAGCCCTCCTAAGGGACGGTGGCAGGCTAATGAAAAACTGTTTTTT. The V gene is TRBV21-1, the J gene TRBJ1-4. TRBV21-1 counts as a pseudogene. The CDR3 runs to 18 residues.

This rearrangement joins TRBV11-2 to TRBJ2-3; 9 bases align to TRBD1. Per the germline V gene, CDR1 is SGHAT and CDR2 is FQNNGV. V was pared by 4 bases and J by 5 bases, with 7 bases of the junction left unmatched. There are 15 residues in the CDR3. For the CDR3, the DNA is TGTGCCAGCAGCTACGGGACAGGGATTCGAGATACGCAGTATTTT. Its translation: CASSYGTGIRDTQYF.

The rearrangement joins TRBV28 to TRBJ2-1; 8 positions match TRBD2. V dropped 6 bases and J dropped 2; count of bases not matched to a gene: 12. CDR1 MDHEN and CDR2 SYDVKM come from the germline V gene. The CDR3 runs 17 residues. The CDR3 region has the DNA TGTGCCAGCAGCCCCCGCCCACAGCGGGGGACCTACAATGAGCAGTTCTTC. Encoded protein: CASSPRPQRGTYNEQFF.

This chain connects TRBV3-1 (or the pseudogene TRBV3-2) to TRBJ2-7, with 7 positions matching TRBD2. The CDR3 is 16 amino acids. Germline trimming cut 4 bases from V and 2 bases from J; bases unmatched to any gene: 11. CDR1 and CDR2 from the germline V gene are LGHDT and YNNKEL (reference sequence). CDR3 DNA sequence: TGTGCCAGCAGCCGCACCGTATGGGGGGGTACCTACGAGCAGTACTTC. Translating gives CASSRTVWGGTYEQYF.